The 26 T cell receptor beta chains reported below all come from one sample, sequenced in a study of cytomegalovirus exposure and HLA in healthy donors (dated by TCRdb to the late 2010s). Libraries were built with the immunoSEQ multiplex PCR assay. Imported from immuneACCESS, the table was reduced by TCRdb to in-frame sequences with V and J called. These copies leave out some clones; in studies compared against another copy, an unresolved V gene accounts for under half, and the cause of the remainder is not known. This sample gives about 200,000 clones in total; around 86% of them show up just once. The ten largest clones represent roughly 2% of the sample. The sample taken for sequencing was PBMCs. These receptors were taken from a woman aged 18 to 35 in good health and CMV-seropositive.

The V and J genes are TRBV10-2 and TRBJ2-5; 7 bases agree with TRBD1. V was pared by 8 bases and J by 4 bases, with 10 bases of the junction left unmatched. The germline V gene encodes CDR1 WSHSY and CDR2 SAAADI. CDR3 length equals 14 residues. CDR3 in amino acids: CASRPQGWGETQYF. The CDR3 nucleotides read TGCGCCAGCCGACCACAGGGGTGGGGAGAGACCCAGTACTTC.

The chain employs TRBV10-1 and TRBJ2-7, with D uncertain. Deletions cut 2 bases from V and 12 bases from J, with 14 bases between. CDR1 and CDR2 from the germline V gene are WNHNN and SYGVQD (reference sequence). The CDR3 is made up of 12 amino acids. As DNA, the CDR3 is TGCGCCAGCAGTGAGGGAGCTCAAGGCCTGTACTTC. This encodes CASSEGAQGLYF.

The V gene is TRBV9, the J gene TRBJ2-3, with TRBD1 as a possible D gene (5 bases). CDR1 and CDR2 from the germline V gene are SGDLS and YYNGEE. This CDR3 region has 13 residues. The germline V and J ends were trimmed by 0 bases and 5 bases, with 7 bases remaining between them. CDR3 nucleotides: TGTGCCAGCAGCGTAGACCAGGGAGATACGCAGTATTTT. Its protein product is CASSVDQGDTQYF. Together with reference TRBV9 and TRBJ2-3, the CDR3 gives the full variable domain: DSGVTQTPKHLITATGQRVTLRCSPRSGDLSVYWYQQSLDQGLQFLIQYYNGEERAKGNILERFSAQQFPDLHSELNLSSLELGDSALYFCASSVDQGDTQYFGPGTRLTVL.

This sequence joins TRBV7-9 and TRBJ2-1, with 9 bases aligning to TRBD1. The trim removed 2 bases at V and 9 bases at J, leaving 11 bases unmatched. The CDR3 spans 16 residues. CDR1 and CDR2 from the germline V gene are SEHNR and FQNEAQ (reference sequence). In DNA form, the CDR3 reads TGTGCCAGCAGCTTAAGAGGATTAGGACAGGGGCTTGAGCAGTTCTTC. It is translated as CASSLRGLGQGLEQFF.

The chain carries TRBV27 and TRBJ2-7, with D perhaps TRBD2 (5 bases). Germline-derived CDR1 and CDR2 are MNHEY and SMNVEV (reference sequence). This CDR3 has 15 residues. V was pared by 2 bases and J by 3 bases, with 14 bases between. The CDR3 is CASSLVAGRFYEQYF. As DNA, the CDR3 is TGTGCCAGCAGTTTAGTCGCGGGCAGGTTCTACGAGCAGTACTTC.

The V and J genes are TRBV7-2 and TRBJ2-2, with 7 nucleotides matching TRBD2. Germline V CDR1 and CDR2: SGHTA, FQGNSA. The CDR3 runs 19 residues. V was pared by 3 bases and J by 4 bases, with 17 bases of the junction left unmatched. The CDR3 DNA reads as TGTGCCAGCAGCTTTCGGAGTGCATGGCGGGAGTTGGCCACCGGGGAGCTGTTTTTT. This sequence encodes CASSFRSAWRELATGELFF.

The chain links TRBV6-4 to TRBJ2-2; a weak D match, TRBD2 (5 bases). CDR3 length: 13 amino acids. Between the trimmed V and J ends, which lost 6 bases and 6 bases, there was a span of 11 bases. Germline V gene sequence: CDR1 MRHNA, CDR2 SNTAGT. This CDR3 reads CASSEELAGELFF. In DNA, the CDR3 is TGTGCCAGCAGCGAGGAACTAGCCGGGGAGCTGTTTTTT.

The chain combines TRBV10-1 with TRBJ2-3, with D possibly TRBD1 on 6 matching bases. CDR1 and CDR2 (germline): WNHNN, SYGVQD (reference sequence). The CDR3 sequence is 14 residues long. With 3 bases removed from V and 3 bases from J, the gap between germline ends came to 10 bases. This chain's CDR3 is CASSDPGETDTQYF. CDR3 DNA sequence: TGCGCCAGCAGTGACCCAGGGGAGACAGATACGCAGTATTTT.

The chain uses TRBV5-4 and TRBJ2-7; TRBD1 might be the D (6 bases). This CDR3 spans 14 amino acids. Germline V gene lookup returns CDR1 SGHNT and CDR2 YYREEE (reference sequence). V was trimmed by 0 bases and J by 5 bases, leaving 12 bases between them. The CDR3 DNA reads TGTGCCAGCAGCTTGGTGTCAGGGGTCCACGAGCAGTACTTC. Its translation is CASSLVSGVHEQYF.

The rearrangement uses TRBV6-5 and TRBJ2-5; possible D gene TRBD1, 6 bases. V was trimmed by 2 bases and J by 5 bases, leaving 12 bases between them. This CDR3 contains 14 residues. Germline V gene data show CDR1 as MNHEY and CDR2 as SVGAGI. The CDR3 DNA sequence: TGTGCCAGCAGTTACGCACAGGGATGGGAGACCCAGTACTTC. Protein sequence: CASSYAQGWETQYF.

CDR3 sequence (DNA): TGTGCCAGCAGCGCGCAGGGGGAGCAGTACTTC. Translated: CASSAQGEQYF. V gene TRBV9 combines with J gene TRBJ2-7; D might be TRBD1 (6 bases). This CDR3 is 11 amino acids long. The V end lost 3 bases, the J end lost 7 bases, and 8 bases lay between the germline ends. Per germline, CDR1 SGDLS and CDR2 YYNGEE.

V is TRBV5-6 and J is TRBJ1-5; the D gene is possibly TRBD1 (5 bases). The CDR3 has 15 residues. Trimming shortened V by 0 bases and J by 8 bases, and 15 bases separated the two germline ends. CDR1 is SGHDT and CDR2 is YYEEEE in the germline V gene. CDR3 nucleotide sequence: TGTGCCAGCAGCTTGGCGGCTGGGGAAGGGGAGCCCCAGCATTTT. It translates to CASSLAAGEGEPQHF.

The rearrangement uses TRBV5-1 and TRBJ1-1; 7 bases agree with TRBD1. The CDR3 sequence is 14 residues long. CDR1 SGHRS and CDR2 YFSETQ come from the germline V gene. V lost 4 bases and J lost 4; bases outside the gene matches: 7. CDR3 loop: CASSPGGWGTEAFF. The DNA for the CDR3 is TGCGCCAGCAGCCCAGGGGGGTGGGGCACTGAAGCTTTCTTT.

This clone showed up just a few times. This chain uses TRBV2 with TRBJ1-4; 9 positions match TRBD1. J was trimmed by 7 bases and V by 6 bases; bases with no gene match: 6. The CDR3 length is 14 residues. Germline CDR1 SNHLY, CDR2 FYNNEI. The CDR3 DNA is TGTGCCAGCAGGGTTGACAGGGGGGCTGAAAAACTGTTTTTT. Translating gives CASRVDRGAEKLFF. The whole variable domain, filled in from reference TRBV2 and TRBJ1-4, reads EPEVTQTPSHQVTQMGQEVILRCVPISNHLYFYWYRQILGQKVEFLVSFYNNEISEKSEIFDDQFSVERPDGSNFTLKIRSTKLEDSAMYFCASRVDRGAEKLFFGSGTQLSVL.

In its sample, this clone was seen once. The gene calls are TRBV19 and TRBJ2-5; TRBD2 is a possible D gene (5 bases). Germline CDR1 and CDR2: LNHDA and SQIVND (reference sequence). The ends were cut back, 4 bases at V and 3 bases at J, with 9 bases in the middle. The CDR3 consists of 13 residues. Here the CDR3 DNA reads TGTGCCAGTAGTACGGGAACCGAAGAGACCCAGTACTTC. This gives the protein CASSTGTEETQYF.

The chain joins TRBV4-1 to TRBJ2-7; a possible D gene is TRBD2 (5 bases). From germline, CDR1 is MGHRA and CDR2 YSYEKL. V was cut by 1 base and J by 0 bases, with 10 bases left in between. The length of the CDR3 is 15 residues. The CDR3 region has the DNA TGCGCCAGCAGCCAAGCAACGGGGTTCTCCTACGAGCAGTACTTC. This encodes CASSQATGFSYEQYF.

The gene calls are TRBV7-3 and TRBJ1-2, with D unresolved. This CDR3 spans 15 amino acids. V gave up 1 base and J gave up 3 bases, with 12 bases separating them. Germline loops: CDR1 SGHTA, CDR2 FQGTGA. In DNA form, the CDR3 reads TGTGCCAGCAGCTTAATTCTCGGGGTGGACTATGGCTACACCTTC. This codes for CASSLILGVDYGYTF.

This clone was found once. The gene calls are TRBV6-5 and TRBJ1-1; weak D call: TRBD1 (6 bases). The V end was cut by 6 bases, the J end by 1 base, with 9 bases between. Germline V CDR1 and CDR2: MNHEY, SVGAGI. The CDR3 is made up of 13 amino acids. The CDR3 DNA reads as TGTGCCAGCAGGAGGACAGCGAACACTGAAGCTTTCTTT. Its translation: CASRRTANTEAFF.

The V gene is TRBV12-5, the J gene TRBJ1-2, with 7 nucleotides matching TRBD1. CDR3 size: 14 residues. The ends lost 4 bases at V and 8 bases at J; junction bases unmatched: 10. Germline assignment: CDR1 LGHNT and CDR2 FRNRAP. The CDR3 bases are TGTGCTAGTGGTTCCGACAGGGTGTCTAAGGGCTACACCTTC. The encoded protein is CASGSDRVSKGYTF.

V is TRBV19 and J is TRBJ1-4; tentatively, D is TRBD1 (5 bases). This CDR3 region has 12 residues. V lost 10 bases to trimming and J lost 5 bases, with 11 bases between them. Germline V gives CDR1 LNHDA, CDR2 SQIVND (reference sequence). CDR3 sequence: CATRQKNEKLFF. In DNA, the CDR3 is TGTGCCACCCGACAGAAAAATGAAAAACTGTTTTTT.

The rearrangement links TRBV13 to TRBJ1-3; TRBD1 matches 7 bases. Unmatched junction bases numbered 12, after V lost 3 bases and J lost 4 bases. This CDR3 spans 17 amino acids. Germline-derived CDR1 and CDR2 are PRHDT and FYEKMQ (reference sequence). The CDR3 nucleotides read TGTGCCAGCAGCTTTCGAGGGGGCCCCGTCGAAGGAAACACCATATATTTT. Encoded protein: CASSFRGGPVEGNTIYF.

The DNA of the CDR3 is TGTGCCAGTAGTATGGGCGGGACTTCCTACGAGCAGTACTTC. This translates into CASSMGGTSYEQYF. The chain carries TRBV19 and TRBJ2-7; a weak D match, TRBD2 (6 bases). Germline-derived CDR1 and CDR2 are LNHDA and SQIVND (reference sequence). Trimming cost V 3 bases and J 1 base, with 10 bases left between them. The CDR3 runs to 14 residues.

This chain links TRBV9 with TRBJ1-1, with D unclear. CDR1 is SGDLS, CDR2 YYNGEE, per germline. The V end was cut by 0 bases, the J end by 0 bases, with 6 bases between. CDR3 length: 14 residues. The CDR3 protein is CASSVGRVNTEAFF. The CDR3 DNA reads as TGTGCCAGCAGCGTAGGGAGGGTGAACACTGAAGCTTTCTTT.

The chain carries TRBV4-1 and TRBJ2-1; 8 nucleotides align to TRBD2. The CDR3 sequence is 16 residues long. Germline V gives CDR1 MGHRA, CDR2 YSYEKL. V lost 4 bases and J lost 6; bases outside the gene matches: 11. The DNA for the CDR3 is TGCGCCAGCAGCCCACCGGGACTAGGCGTAAGCAATGAGCAGTTCTTC. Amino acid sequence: CASSPPGLGVSNEQFF.

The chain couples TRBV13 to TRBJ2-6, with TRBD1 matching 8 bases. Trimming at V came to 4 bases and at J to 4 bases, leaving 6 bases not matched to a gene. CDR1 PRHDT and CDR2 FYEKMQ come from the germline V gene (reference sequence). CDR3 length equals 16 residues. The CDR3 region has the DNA TGTGCCAGCAGCTCGGACAGGGAGAGAGGGGCCAACGTCCTGACTTTC. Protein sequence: CASSSDRERGANVLTF.

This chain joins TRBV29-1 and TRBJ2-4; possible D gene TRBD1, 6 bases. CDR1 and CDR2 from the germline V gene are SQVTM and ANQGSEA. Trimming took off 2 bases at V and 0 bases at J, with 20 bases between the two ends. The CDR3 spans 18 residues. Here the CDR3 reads CSVEKGVPGSLAKNIQYF. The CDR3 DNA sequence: TGCAGCGTTGAAAAGGGGGTCCCGGGCTCACTAGCCAAAAACATTCAGTACTTC.